This is a list of T cell receptor beta chains from one sample in a study of T cell responses to AZD1222 COVID-19 vaccine. Some clones are missing from TCRdb's copy, which holds only in-frame ones; the method was immunoSEQ multiplex PCR. This table has around 28,000 clones, roughly 78% appearing once. The material was peripheral blood, obtained on day 0 of AZD1222 vaccination. The receptors were gathered from an adult in good health. The CDR3 runs from the conserved cysteine through the conserved F or W. The D gene is left open where the match is weak. Not all rows give a size; the values are once, few, many and, for expanded clones, a class.

CDR3 protein	CDR3 DNA	D gene	J gene	clone size	V gene
CASTEFLRGEQFF	TGTGCCAGCACCGAATTTCTGAGGGGTGAGCAGTTCTTC	-	TRBJ2-1	-	TRBV7-2
CASSGLAGDEQFF	TGCGCCAGCAGCGGCCTAGCGGGAGACGAGCAGTTCTTC	TRBD2	TRBJ2-1	few	TRBV5-1
CAIRPDRSAAFF	TGTGCCATCCGCCCAGACAGATCGGCTGCTTTCTTT	-	TRBJ1-1	-	TRBV6-5
CASSYGQGTGELFF	TGCGCCAGCAGCTACGGACAGGGAACCGGGGAGCTGTTTTTT	TRBD1	TRBJ2-2	-	TRBV5-1
CASSIEGGRGYSNQPQHF	TGTGCCAGTAGTATAGAAGGGGGTCGCGGTTATAGCAATCAGCCCCAGCATTTT	-	TRBJ1-5	-	TRBV19
CASARRGYSPLHF	TGTGCCAGCGCCCGTAGGGGGTATTCACCCCTCCACTTT	-	TRBJ1-6	-	TRBV6-5
CASSVLATDNSPLHF	TGTGCCAGCAGTGTTCTGGCAACTGACAATTCACCCCTCCACTTT	-	TRBJ1-6	-	TRBV2
CASSPFGTGYDTEAFF	TGTGCCAGCTCACCATTTGGGACAGGGTATGACACTGAAGCTTTCTTT	TRBD1	TRBJ1-1	-	TRBV18
CASSETSGIADTQYF	TGTGCCAGCAGCGAGACTAGCGGGATAGCAGATACGCAGTATTTT	TRBD2	TRBJ2-3	-	TRBV9
CARSWGPDSNQPQHF	TGTGCCAGAAGCTGGGGCCCGGATAGCAATCAGCCCCAGCATTTT	-	TRBJ1-5	-	TRBV5-3
CASRDIQETQYF	TGTGCCAGCAGGGACATCCAAGAGACCCAGTACTTC	-	TRBJ2-5	-	TRBV27
CATSDPGLDITGELFF	TGTGCCACCAGTGATCCGGGACTCGATATCACCGGGGAGCTGTTTTTT	-	TRBJ2-2	-	TRBV24-1
CASSSSGSNEQFF	TGTGCCAGCAGTAGTAGCGGGAGCAATGAGCAGTTCTTC	TRBD2	TRBJ2-1	-	TRBV12-3/TRBV12-4